The 9 T cell receptor beta chains below come from one sample, sequenced in a study of immune cell composition in non-small cell lung cancer. Only in-frame clones appear in the TCRdb table, and some are missing; sequencing was by immunoSEQ multiplex PCR. This sample has 3,500 to 4,500 clones; approximately 64% occur once, and the top ten carry roughly 7.7%. Sequenced material: lung tumor tissue. Receptors originate from a human donor with non-small cell lung cancer.

The genes are TRBV27 and TRBJ2-1; 7 nucleotides line up with TRBD1. V lost 8 bases, J lost 7 bases, and 2 bases stayed unmatched. The CDR3 runs 11 residues. The germline V gene encodes CDR1 MNHEY and CDR2 SMNVEV (reference sequence). CDR3 bases: TGTGCCAGCTCCAGGGGGAATGAGCAGTTCTTC. This gives the protein CASSRGNEQFF.

The V gene is TRBV6-1, the J gene TRBJ1-1; D might be TRBD1 (6 bases). V was clipped by 4 bases and J by 0 bases, with 12 bases between them. The CDR3 is 15 amino acids. Germline V lookup: CDR1 MNHNS, CDR2 SASEGT. This CDR3 reads CASSVGQTLNTEAFF. The CDR3 DNA reads as TGTGCCAGCAGTGTTGGACAGACACTGAACACTGAAGCTTTCTTT.

This chain connects TRBV18 to TRBJ2-1; D gene ambiguous. Germline-derived CDR1 and CDR2 are KGHSH and LQKENI. There are 15 residues in the CDR3. With 1 base removed from V and 2 bases from J, the gap between germline ends came to 9 bases. Here the CDR3 DNA reads TGTGCCAGCTCACCACGGTCCTCAGCCTACAATGAGCAGTTCTTC. Its protein product is CASSPRSSAYNEQFF.

The CDR3: CASSPEAYRTDTQYF. The CDR3 coding sequence is TGTGCCAGCTCACCCGAAGCCTACCGCACAGATACGCAGTATTTT. V gene TRBV18 combines with J gene TRBJ2-3, with D unresolved. Germline V gene data show CDR1 as KGHSH and CDR2 as LQKENI. This CDR3 spans 15 amino acids. V lost 3 bases, J lost 1 base, and 11 bases lay in between.

This rearrangement joins TRBV5-1 to TRBJ2-6, with unresolved D. Germline V lookup: CDR1 SGHRS, CDR2 YFSETQ. The CDR3 is 15 residues long. V was clipped by 5 bases and J by 0 bases, with 9 bases between them. As DNA, the CDR3 is TGCGCCAGCAGGAACCTGAGCTCTGGGGCCAACGTCCTGACTTTC. This encodes CASRNLSSGANVLTF.

This clone rates as medium-sized. This chain's CDR3 is CASGTVINQPQHF. CDR3 coding DNA: TGTGCCAGCGGGACAGTCATCAATCAGCCCCAGCATTTT. V and J are TRBV27 and TRBJ1-5; 7 bases line up with TRBD1. The CDR3 spans 13 residues. Per the germline V gene, CDR1 is MNHEY and CDR2 is SMNVEV (reference sequence). V was pared by 8 bases and J by 3 bases, with 4 bases of the junction left unmatched.

The genes are TRBV6-9 and TRBJ2-7, with a weak D call TRBD1 (6 bases). Germline V lookup: CDR1 MNHGY, CDR2 SVAAGI. Trimming removed 3 bases at V and 5 bases at J, with 8 bases between. There are 12 residues in the CDR3. The CDR3 region is CASSYEGDEQYF. For the CDR3, the DNA is TGTGCCAGCAGTTACGAGGGGGACGAGCAGTACTTC.

The rearrangement uses TRBV4-3 and TRBJ2-7; 10 positions match TRBD2. Germline-derived CDR1 and CDR2 are LGHNA and YSLEER. V was pared by 2 bases and J by 3 bases, with 1 base of the junction left unmatched. This CDR3 is built from 14 residues. The CDR3 sequence is CASSQRTSGYEQYF. DNA of the CDR3: TGCGCCAGCAGCCAAAGGACTAGCGGCTACGAGCAGTACTTC.

Worth noting for this clone: An end of the junction does not agree with germline; a read error may underlie this. The chain links TRBV7-3 to TRBJ2-7; possibly TRBD2 for D (6 bases). CDR3 length: 14 residues. Germline values: CDR1 SGHTA, CDR2 FQGTGA. The CDR3 nucleotides are TGTGCCAGCAGCATAACACCGGGAGCAGGGGAGCAGTACTTC. Its translation is CASSITPGAGEQYF. Together with reference TRBV7-3 and TRBJ2-7, the CDR3 gives the full variable domain: GAGVSQTPSNKVTEKGKYVELRCDPISGHTALYWYRQSLGQGPEFLIYFQGTGAADDSGLPNDRFFAVRPEGSVSTLKIQRTERGDSAVYLCASSITPGAGEQYFGPGTRLTVT.